This T cell receptor beta chain was captured by sequencing in a study of shared clonotypes between healthy human individuals. Whole-study context: The people who gave samples were two women and a few men aged 18 to 49. CD8 memory received one plate per donor, CD8 naive two, CD4 memory three and CD4 naive three.

At a deep level, the assay was run. The protocol was immunoSEQ multiplex PCR, while the TCRdb copy is restricted to in-frame clones and leaves out a portion. The sample holds about 2.2 million clones; just over 90% are singletons and the top ten take over 1.5%. Naive CD8 cells comprised CD45RO-negative, CCR7-positively selected cells, excluding terminally differentiated effector memory CD45RA+ cells. The CDR3 consists of 11 residues. Germline loops: CDR1 DFQATT, CDR2 SNEGSKA (reference sequence). Trimming shortened V by 6 bases and J by 3 bases, and 9 bases separated the two germline ends. Source material: naive CD8+ T cells from PBMCs. This clonotype was sampled from a man aged 18 to 29 in good health. Some clones in this sample may be carry-over from other donors' samples. The J gene is TRBJ2-7, the V gene TRBV20-1, with a possible D match to TRBD1 (6 bases). CDR3: CSAIQGYEQYF. As DNA, the CDR3 is TGCAGTGCCATACAGGGCTACGAGCAGTACTTC.